The TCR beta chain described here comes from a study of T cells in Graves' hyperthyroidism and ophthalmopathy. As for the study in general: Upon initial diagnosis and before any treatment, peripheral blood was collected.

Germline V gene lookup returns CDR1 SGHRS and CDR2 YFSETQ. The CDR3 covers 15 residues. Trimming pared 0 bases from V and 0 bases from J, leaving 6 bases between. Patients aged 18 to 65 had newly diagnosed hyperthyroidism of under 2 months' duration. Exclusion of a patient resulted from uncontrolled infection, other autoimmune disease, pregnancy or lactation. TCR beta CDR3 regions were amplified from RNA transcripts. HTBI primers were employed in a first-round RT-PCR of the TCR CDR3. Each CDR3 protein gets one entry after TCRdb re-called the multiplex PCR reads with MiXCR. The sample has 730,000 or so distinct CDR3 sequences, under 20% seen once. In this sample, this clonotype turned up a few times.

J is TRBJ1-4 and V is TRBV5-1; D remains unclear. This clonotype originated in a woman aged 45-65 years with Graves' hyperthyroidism that later progressed to Graves' ophthalmopathy. The sample comprised blood. The CDR3 sequence: CASSLEEATNEKLFF. For the CDR3, the DNA is TGCGCCAGCAGCTTGGAAGAAGCAACTAATGAAAAACTGTTTTTT.